Below, 14 T cell receptor beta chains from the same sample are listed, as sequenced in a study of tumor-infiltrating lymphocytes in localized non-small cell lung cancer. Clones were read by immunoSEQ multiplex PCR, and TCRdb kept only the in-frame ones, dropping some. The data contain around 6,000 clones, 81% of them seen just once; the ten biggest clones take up over 8%. Source material: lung tumor tissue. These receptors were collected from a human donor with non-small cell lung cancer.

The chain couples TRBV18 to TRBJ2-7, with 7 nucleotides matching TRBD1. The CDR3 consists of 13 residues. The V gene end was trimmed by 5 bases and the J gene end by 2 bases; junction bases not matched to a gene: 3. Germline CDR1 is KGHSH and CDR2 is LQKENI. The CDR3 DNA follows: TGTGCCAGCTCAACGGGACAGACCTACGAGCAGTACTTC. Encoded protein: CASSTGQTYEQYF.

The genes are TRBV29-1 and TRBJ1-5; D uncertain. The CDR3 totals 14 residues. Trimming took off 4 bases at V and 6 bases at J, with 16 bases between the two ends. CDR1 is SQVTM and CDR2 is ANQGSEA in the germline V gene. For the CDR3, the DNA is TGCAGCGTTGCGTCGGGCCCGGCGGGTCAGCCCCAGCATTTT. Protein product: CSVASGPAGQPQHF. Variable domain in full (rest from reference TRBV29-1 and TRBJ1-5): SAVISQKPSRDICQRGTSLTIQCQVDSQVTMMFWYRQQPGQSLTLIATANQGSEATYESGFVIDKFPISRPNLTFSTLTVSNMSPEDSSIYLCSVASGPAGQPQHFGDGTRLSIL.

This clone was observed a few times. The chain employs TRBV30 and TRBJ1-1, with D hard to call. This CDR3 spans 14 amino acids. V was shortened by 3 bases and J by 8 bases, with 19 bases between the two germline ends. CDR1 is GTSNPN and CDR2 is SVGIG in the germline V gene (reference sequence). The CDR3 nucleotides read TGTGCCTGGAGCAGAGCAGTGAACAAGCTAGAAGCTTTCTTT. Protein: CAWSRAVNKLEAFF.

The chain links TRBV4-2 to TRBJ2-5; 9 bases agree with TRBD2. The CDR3 runs to 16 residues. The V gene's germline CDR1 is LGHNA and CDR2 YNFKEQ. The V and J ends lost 3 bases and 2 bases, in that order; junction bases with no gene match: 7. CDR3 loop: CASSQGASGAQETQYF. The DNA of the CDR3 is TGTGCCAGCAGCCAGGGGGCTAGCGGGGCACAAGAGACCCAGTACTTC.

This clone was found once. V gene TRBV10-1 combines with J gene TRBJ2-7, with no clear D. The V and J ends lost 0 bases and 7 bases respectively, with 10 bases between them. This CDR3 has 13 residues. Germline lookup yields CDR1 WNHNN and CDR2 SYGVQD (reference sequence). CDR3 sequence reads: CASSESLTNEQYF. The CDR3, as DNA: TGCGCCAGCAGTGAGTCGCTGACAAATGAGCAGTACTTC.

This clone appeared once. This chain uses TRBV18 with TRBJ2-2; D possibly corresponds to TRBD1 (6 bases). V was shortened by 3 bases and J by 2 bases, with 7 bases between the two germline ends. Germline CDR1 and CDR2: KGHSH and LQKENI. CDR3 length equals 14 residues. The CDR3 nucleotides read TGTGCCAGCTCACCGGGACAAAACACCGGGGAGCTGTTTTTT. Residues: CASSPGQNTGELFF.

The count of this clone is one. The V gene is TRBV30, the J gene TRBJ1-5; D gene uncertain. Germline V CDR1 and CDR2: GTSNPN, SVGIG (reference sequence). Trimming pared 3 bases from V and 7 bases from J, leaving 13 bases between. This CDR3 contains 13 residues. CDR3 region: CAWRERVGQPQHF. The CDR3 bases are TGTGCCTGGAGAGAAAGGGTAGGGCAGCCCCAGCATTTT.

The V call is TRBV27, the J call TRBJ2-2; 10 positions match TRBD2. CDR1 and CDR2 from the germline V gene are MNHEY and SMNVEV (reference sequence). J gave up 7 bases and V 2 bases, and 7 bases lay outside the gene matches. There are 16 residues in the CDR3. The CDR3 region is CASSLGLADAIGELFF. CDR3 nucleotide sequence: TGTGCCAGCAGTTTAGGACTAGCGGACGCTATCGGGGAGCTGTTTTTT.

The chain recombines TRBV2 with TRBJ2-2, with a possible D match to TRBD1 (5 bases). The CDR3 is 16 residues long. The V end lost 3 bases, the J end lost 7 bases, and 18 bases lay between the germline ends. Germline CDR1 reads SNHLY; CDR2 reads FYNNEI. The CDR3 reads CASSDGFVAGLGELFF. CDR3 coding DNA: TGTGCCAGCAGTGATGGATTTGTGGCAGGGCTCGGGGAGCTGTTTTTT.

V gene TRBV9 combines with J gene TRBJ2-1; possibly TRBD2 for D (7 bases). The CDR3 consists of 17 residues. CDR1 is SGDLS, CDR2 YYNGEE, per germline. V gave up 4 bases and J gave up 5 bases, with 22 bases separating them. Written as DNA, the CDR3 is TGTGCCAGCAGCTCTAATCCCGGGGGGCCGAACCACAATGAGCAGTTCTTC. It translates to CASSSNPGGPNHNEQFF.

The table lists this clone with a few counts. The chain uses TRBV7-9 and TRBJ1-1; 7 nucleotides match TRBD1. The length of the CDR3 is 14 residues. Germline assignment: CDR1 SEHNR and CDR2 FQNEAQ (reference sequence). Germline trimming cut 5 bases from V and 6 bases from J; bases unmatched to any gene: 9. Here the CDR3 reads CASSPPLTGAEAFF. The CDR3 region has the DNA TGTGCCAGCAGCCCCCCTCTTACAGGGGCTGAAGCTTTCTTT.

This clone was seen a few times. The chain combines TRBV30 with TRBJ2-4; tentatively, D is TRBD1 or TRBD2 (6 bases each). Germline V gives CDR1 GTSNPN, CDR2 SVGIG (reference sequence). This CDR3 spans 15 amino acids. V lost 2 bases and J lost 9, with 20 bases in between. In DNA, the CDR3 is TGTGCCTGGAGTCCAAGGGGGGTCCTTCGGGGCATTCAGTACTTC. It yields the protein CAWSPRGVLRGIQYF.

This clone was detected once. V and J are TRBV16 and TRBJ1-5; 8 nucleotides match TRBD1. The CDR3 contains 15 residues. Germline CDR1 reads KGHSY; CDR2 reads FQNENV. V trimming: 4 bases; J trimming: 4 bases; junction bases outside the gene matches: 6. CDR3 bases: TGTGCCAGCAGCCCCTACGGACAGGGTAATCAGCCCCAGCATTTT. Protein sequence: CASSPYGQGNQPQHF.

V gene TRBV5-4 combines with J gene TRBJ2-5; TRBD2 agrees at 7 bases. Per germline, CDR1 SGHNT and CDR2 YYREEE (reference sequence). The V and J ends lost 5 bases and 5 bases, in that order; junction bases with no gene match: 3. This CDR3 is 12 amino acids long. CDR3: CASRREGETQYF. The CDR3 DNA sequence: TGTGCCAGCAGGAGGGAGGGGGAGACCCAGTACTTC.